This entry concerns a single TCR beta chain. The V gene lost 7 bases and the J gene lost 7 bases, with 16 bases spanning the gap. This CDR3 has 12 amino acids. Germline V lookup: CDR1 SQVTM, CDR2 ANQGSEA. Participant reports of clinical history set cohort assignment. This specimen comes from a study of blood T cell repertoires in COVID-19. In the study overall: COVID-19 samples from acute and convalescent phases originated in the United States, Italy and Spain. T cells, B-cell-depleted T cells, or PBMCs provided the cDNA or gDNA that served as material.

Per the original data handling: Reference gene primer amplification gave nucleated cell count estimates. Measured with immunoSEQ multiplex PCR; TCRdb has only the in-frame clones, and not every one. V and J calls and clone size are those listed in that table; D and trimming were worked out from the DNA. The profile shows fewer than 200,000 clones, less than 85% of them singletons. This TCR was sampled from a woman between 45 and 65 years old who had recovered from COVID-19. The J gene is TRBJ1-1, the V gene TRBV29-1; TRBD1 might be the D (6 bases). Sequenced sample: PBMCs or T cells enriched from blood (not recorded which). CDR3 nucleotides: TGCAGCGCTTCACAGGGATGGAGTGAAGCTTTCTTT. Translated, it gives CSASQGWSEAFF.